One sample yielded the 20 T cell receptor beta chains listed below, sequenced in a study of blood T cells in healthy people across ages. A second about 6 to 11 cycle PCR used barcoded and J-beta primers. TCRdb re-called the 5' RACE reads with MiXCR, one entry per CDR3 protein. The table lists roughly 800,000 distinct CDR3 sequences, roughly 64% of them singletons. Source material: blood. These receptors originate from a man between 25 and 39 years old in good health.

The rearrangement uses TRBV20-1 and TRBJ2-1; 11 bases line up with TRBD2. Germline V lookup: CDR1 DFQATT, CDR2 SNEGSKA (reference sequence). CDR3 size: 14 residues. Losses at the gene ends were 6 bases for V and 7 bases for J; bases not matched to a gene: 8. This CDR3 reads CSAKKLAGANEQFF. DNA of the CDR3: TGCAGTGCAAAAAAACTAGCGGGAGCAAATGAGCAGTTCTTC.

The V call is TRBV6-2 or TRBV6-3, the J call TRBJ2-4; 10 nucleotides line up with TRBD2. The CDR3 is made up of 14 amino acids. Germline-derived CDR1 and CDR2 are MNHEY and SVGEGT. V was pared by 6 bases and J by 6 bases, with 5 bases of the junction left unmatched. For the CDR3, the DNA is TGTGCCAGCAGCCATAGCGGGGGGAGAAACATTCAGTACTTC. Its protein is CASSHSGGRNIQYF.

This chain connects TRBV27 to TRBJ2-1; the match to TRBD1 covers 7 bases. V shed 4 bases, J shed 9 bases, and the junction held 6 bases outside the gene matches. Per the germline V gene, CDR1 is MNHEY and CDR2 is SMNVEV (reference sequence). This CDR3 contains 13 residues. In DNA form, the CDR3 reads TGTGCCAGCAGTTGGGACAGCCAGATTGAGCAGTTCTTC. Its translation is CASSWDSQIEQFF.

This clonotype was counted between two and nine times. The CDR3 sequence is CASSLAFHEQFF. The CDR3 DNA follows: TGTGCCAGCAGCTTAGCCTTTCATGAGCAGTTCTTC. The chain combines TRBV11-1 with TRBJ2-1, with D hard to call. Germline V gene lookup returns CDR1 SGHAT and CDR2 FQDESV (reference sequence). The CDR3 covers 12 residues. Trimming shortened V by 0 bases and J by 8 bases, and 5 bases separated the two germline ends.

The chain recombines TRBV5-1 with TRBJ2-4, with 8 nucleotides matching TRBD1. Judging by the DNA end, TRBJ2-7 fits better; the J call may be wrong. The CDR3 is made up of 15 amino acids. Germline V gene data show CDR1 as SGHRS and CDR2 as YFSETQ. The CDR3 loop reads CASSWETGGSAEQYF. The CDR3 coding sequence is TGCGCCAGCAGCTGGGAAACAGGGGGAAGTGCCGAGCAGTACTTC.

This clonotype has just a few counts. The chain has TRBV4-1 and TRBJ2-3; 8 nucleotides line up with TRBD2. The germline V gene encodes CDR1 MGHRA and CDR2 YSYEKL. There are 13 residues in the CDR3. The V segment lost 7 bases and the J segment 4 bases; nucleotides outside the gene matches: 4. The chain's CDR3 is CASTDGGADTQYF. CDR3 nucleotides: TGCGCCAGCACCGACGGGGGGGCAGATACGCAGTATTTT.

This chain's CDR3 is CASSAYRADTQYF. CDR3 sequence (DNA): TGCGCCAGCAGCGCTTACAGAGCAGATACGCAGTATTTT. J is TRBJ2-3 and V is TRBV10-1; D unclear. CDR1 and CDR2 (germline): WNHNN, SYGVQD (reference sequence). The CDR3 runs 13 residues. V was pared by 6 bases and J by 4 bases, with 11 bases between.

The chain links TRBV6-2 or TRBV6-3 to TRBJ2-7, with 8 bases matching TRBD1. Looked up from germline, CDR1 is MNHEY and CDR2 is SVGEGT. J lost 0 bases, V lost 6 bases, and 10 bases had no gene match. The CDR3 is 16 amino acids. The CDR3 region is CASSPVGTGNSYEQYF. The CDR3 DNA reads as TGTGCCAGCAGCCCGGTCGGGACAGGAAACTCCTACGAGCAGTACTTC.

This clonotype was counted a few times. The rearrangement uses TRBV7-8 and TRBJ1-2, with 7 bases aligning to TRBD1. This CDR3 comprises 13 residues. Germline loops: CDR1 SGHVS, CDR2 FQNEAQ. V was pared by 2 bases and J by 8 bases, with 5 bases of the junction left unmatched. The CDR3 region is CASSLKGARGYTF. The CDR3 region has the DNA TGTGCCAGCAGCTTAAAGGGGGCTCGAGGCTACACCTTC.

Worth noting for this clonotype: A read error may be the cause here, since a much bigger clone is one base away. The chain links TRBV6-1 to TRBJ2-4, with D perhaps TRBD1 (5 bases). CDR3 size: 17 residues. Per the germline V gene, CDR1 is MNHNS and CDR2 is SASEGT. The V gene lost 2 bases and the J gene lost 1 base, with 15 bases spanning the gap. The CDR3 spells CASSEKGVGVAKNIQYF. The CDR3 DNA is TGTGCCAGCAGTGAAAAAGGGGTGGGCGTCGCCAAAAACATTCAGTACTTC.

The gene calls are TRBV4-3 and TRBJ2-7; 8 bases agree with TRBD1. CDR3 length: 14 amino acids. Trimming removed 4 bases from V and 7 bases from J; junction bases left unmatched: 9. Germline CDR1 reads LGHNA; CDR2 reads YSLEER. The CDR3 protein is CASSPTRGLAEQYF. The CDR3 coding sequence is TGCGCCAGCAGCCCAACCAGGGGGCTTGCGGAGCAGTACTTC.

The chain joins TRBV29-1 to TRBJ1-2; D is uncertain. The V gene's germline CDR1 is SQVTM and CDR2 ANQGSEA. Trimming removed 7 bases at V and 2 bases at J, with 14 bases between. This CDR3 is built from 13 residues. CDR3: CSATLYTNYGYTF. CDR3 coding DNA: TGCAGCGCCACGCTGTATACGAACTATGGCTACACCTTC.

There are a few counts of this clonotype. The rearrangement uses TRBV7-9 and TRBJ1-6, with 8 bases fitting TRBD1. Germline V gene sequence: CDR1 SEHNR, CDR2 FQNEAQ (reference sequence). CDR3 size: 15 residues. The junction had 10 bases not matched to a gene; V was cut back by 5 bases and J by 10 bases. The CDR3 nucleotides are TGTGCCAGCAGCCTCCGACAGGGGATAGGGTCACCCCTCCACTTT. Translated, it gives CASSLRQGIGSPLHF. Looking up the rest from reference TRBV7-9 and TRBJ1-6 gives the full variable domain: DTGVSQNPRHKITKRGQNVTFRCDPISEHNRLYWYRQTLGQGPEFLTYFQNEAQLEKSRLLSDRFSAERPKGSFSTLEIQRTEQGDSAMYLCASSLRQGIGSPLHFGNGTRLTVT.

J is TRBJ1-1 and V is TRBV24-1; the D gene is possibly TRBD1 (6 bases). Looked up from germline, CDR1 is KGHDR and CDR2 is SFDVKD. The CDR3 is made up of 14 amino acids. V was pared by 2 bases and J by 6 bases, with 12 bases between. Here the CDR3 DNA reads TGTGCCACCAGTGATTCCTACAAGGGGGCTGAAGCTTTCTTT. Its protein product is CATSDSYKGAEAFF.

This clonotype came up once. This chain links TRBV7-2 with TRBJ1-6; 7 bases map to TRBD1. The CDR3 consists of 15 residues. Losses at the gene ends were 4 bases for V and 9 bases for J; bases not matched to a gene: 9. CDR1 and CDR2 from the germline V gene are SGHTA and FQGNSA. Here the CDR3 DNA reads TGTGCCAGCAGCTCCCGGACAGGAGGGTTTTCACCCCTCCACTTT. Its translation is CASSSRTGGFSPLHF.

The rearrangement links TRBV29-1 to TRBJ1-2; tentative D call: TRBD1 (5 bases). This CDR3 region has 14 residues. The germline V and J ends were trimmed by 4 bases and 5 bases, with 17 bases remaining between them. Germline V CDR1 and CDR2: SQVTM, ANQGSEA. In nucleotides, the CDR3 is TGCAGCGTTGGGAGGGACGGGACGGGGTATGGCTACACCTTC. Translation gives CSVGRDGTGYGYTF.

The chain joins TRBV6-2 or TRBV6-3 to TRBJ2-5, with D possibly TRBD2 on 5 matching bases. The V gene lost 2 bases and the J gene lost 2 bases, with 12 bases spanning the gap. The CDR3 length is 15 residues. The germline CDR1 and CDR2 sequences are MNHEY and SVGEGT. The CDR3 region is CASSYGRLQQETQYF. CDR3 bases: TGTGCCAGCAGTTACGGGAGACTGCAACAAGAGACCCAGTACTTC.

A word on this clonotype: The junction differs from germline at one of its ends, possibly a read error. The chain links TRBV7-2 to TRBJ2-1; a weak D match, TRBD1 (6 bases). Germline-derived CDR1 and CDR2 are SGHTA and FQGNSA. The CDR3 is made up of 17 amino acids. The CDR3 nucleotides are TGTGCCAGCAGCCGTCCCCCCCTCGGGGCTGGGGGCAATCAGCAGTTCTTC. Protein sequence: CASSRPPLGAGGNQQFF.

This clonotype was seen a few times. This sequence joins TRBV5-1 and TRBJ2-5; D call uncertain. This CDR3 region has 14 residues. V lost 0 bases and J lost 5, with 11 bases in between. Looked up from germline, CDR1 is SGHRS and CDR2 is YFSETQ. CDR3 loop: CASSLVLETETQYF. The CDR3 DNA reads as TGCGCCAGCAGCTTGGTTCTAGAGACGGAGACCCAGTACTTC.

The gene calls are TRBV2 and TRBJ2-3; D not certain. This CDR3 is 13 amino acids long. V was shortened by 0 bases and J by 3 bases, with 4 bases between the two germline ends. Germline V CDR1 and CDR2: SNHLY, FYNNEI. The CDR3 DNA follows: TGTGCCAGCAGTGAAGCGATTACAGATACGCAGTATTTT. This translates into CASSEAITDTQYF.